This note documents a single T cell receptor beta chain sequence. Antigen: not known. The source of the sample is a study of cytomegalovirus exposure and HLA in healthy donors. This CDR3 has 18 residues. Germline V gives CDR1 SNHLY, CDR2 FYNNEI. Trimming removed 7 bases from V and 0 bases from J; junction bases left unmatched: 15. General study results and limits: Specificity of a few CMV-associated chains for CMV antigens was verified in vitro. A classifier reportedly called cytomegalovirus status with high sensitivity and specificity. In the 120 validation repertoires, about 95% of cluster scores exceeded 0, per a later analysis. Most TCR sequences were rare, but some public TCRs occurred in many donors.

Method: immunoSEQ multiplex PCR; TCRdb's copy keeps in-frame clones and lacks some. The sample carries about 280,000 clones, over 75% recorded once. The TCR originated in a young woman in good health and CMV-seronegative. Sequencing was performed on PBMCs. The rearrangement joins TRBV2 to TRBJ2-3; 8 bases fit TRBD2. The CDR3 DNA follows: TGTGCCAGCACGTTAAGACTAGCGAAGAGGGGTAGCACAGATACGCAGTATTTT. Protein sequence: CASTLRLAKRGSTDTQYF. The full variable domain, its missing parts supplied by reference TRBV2 and TRBJ2-3, is EPEVTQTPSHQVTQMGQEVILRCVPISNHLYFYWYRQILGQKVEFLVSFYNNEISEKSEIFDDQFSVERPDGSNFTLKIRSTKLEDSAMYFCASTLRLAKRGSTDTQYFGPGTRLTVL.